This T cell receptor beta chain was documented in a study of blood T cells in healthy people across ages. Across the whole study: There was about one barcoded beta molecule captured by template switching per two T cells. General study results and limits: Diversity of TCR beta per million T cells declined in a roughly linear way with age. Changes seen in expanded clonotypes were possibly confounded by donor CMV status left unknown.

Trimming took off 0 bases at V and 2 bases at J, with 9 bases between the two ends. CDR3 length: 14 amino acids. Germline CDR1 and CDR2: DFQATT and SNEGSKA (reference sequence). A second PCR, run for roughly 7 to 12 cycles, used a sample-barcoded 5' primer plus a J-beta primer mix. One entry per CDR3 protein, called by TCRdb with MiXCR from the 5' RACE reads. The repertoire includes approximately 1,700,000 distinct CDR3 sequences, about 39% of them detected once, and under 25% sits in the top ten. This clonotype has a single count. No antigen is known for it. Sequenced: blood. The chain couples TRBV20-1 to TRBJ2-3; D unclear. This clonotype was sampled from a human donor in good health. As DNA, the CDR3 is TGCAGTGCTAGAGAGGCCCCCCCCACAGATACGCAGTATTTT. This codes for CSAREAPPTDTQYF.